The 29 T cell receptor beta chains given below trace back to one sample, sequenced in a study of cytomegalovirus exposure and HLA in healthy donors. With 60 Vbeta and 13 Jbeta primers, the PCR was carried out. Only in-frame clones appear in the TCRdb table, and some are missing; sequencing was by immunoSEQ multiplex PCR. The sample has 100,000 to 150,000 clones, over 75% seen once. Sequencing input: PBMCs. The receptors here all came from a man younger than 35 in good health and CMV-seropositive.

This clone was seen just once. V gene TRBV6-6 combines with J gene TRBJ1-5; TRBD1 matches at 7 bases. Germline-derived CDR1 and CDR2 are MNHNY and SVGAGI (reference sequence). CDR3 length equals 16 residues. V gave up 2 bases and J gave up 2 bases; unmatched junction bases: 6. CDR3 sequence: CASSYPTGSGNQPQHF. The CDR3 nucleotides are TGTGCCAGCAGTTACCCGACAGGGTCAGGCAATCAGCCCCAGCATTTT.

This clone has only one observation. This rearrangement joins TRBV6-1 to TRBJ2-2; TRBD1 is a possible D gene (5 bases). Germline V CDR1 and CDR2: MNHNS, SASEGT. The CDR3 is 13 amino acids. V was clipped by 4 bases and J by 5 bases, with 8 bases between them. CDR3 loop: CASSGSGTGELFF. The CDR3 coding sequence is TGTGCCAGCAGTGGGTCAGGGACCGGGGAGCTGTTTTTT.

The DNA for the CDR3 is TGCGCCAGCAGGCCTGAAGCCCATCACAACTATGGCTACACCTTC. Translating gives CASRPEAHHNYGYTF. This rearrangement joins TRBV5-1 to TRBJ1-2; no clear D. Trimming took off 5 bases at V and 2 bases at J, with 16 bases between the two ends. The germline gives CDR1 SGHRS, CDR2 YFSETQ. The CDR3 totals 15 residues.

The chain links TRBV5-1 to TRBJ1-5; unclear D gene. CDR3 length equals 13 residues. With 1 base removed from V and 5 bases from J, the gap between germline ends came to 7 bases. From germline, CDR1 is SGHRS and CDR2 YFSETQ. Written as DNA, the CDR3 is TGCGCCAGCAGCTTGTACCAGGATCAGCCCCAGCATTTT. It translates to CASSLYQDQPQHF.

The V and J genes are TRBV10-3 and TRBJ1-6; 10 nucleotides line up with TRBD1. CDR3 length: 15 residues. The V gene's germline CDR1 is ENHRY and CDR2 SYGVKD. V dropped 6 bases and J dropped 10; count of bases not matched to a gene: 9. Written as DNA, the CDR3 is TGTGCCATCAGAGGGACAGGGGATCGATGGTCACCCCTCCACTTT. Protein sequence: CAIRGTGDRWSPLHF.

The sample holds one count of this clone. The sample contains more than one DNA sequence encoding this CDR3. This chain links TRBV19 with TRBJ1-1, with 7 bases matching TRBD1. J lost 6 bases, V lost 7 bases, and 14 bases had no gene match. CDR3 size: 15 residues. Germline loops: CDR1 LNHDA, CDR2 SQIVND (reference sequence). The DNA of the CDR3 is TGTGCCAGTATGGGGGCAGGGGGTGCGTTTTCTGAAGCTTTCTTT. It translates to CASMGAGGAFSEAFF.

This clone appeared a single time. V is TRBV6-5 and J is TRBJ2-3; 7 positions match TRBD1. There are 14 residues in the CDR3. Germline V CDR1 and CDR2: MNHEY, SVGAGI. The V gene end was trimmed by 2 bases and the J gene end by 6 bases; junction bases not matched to a gene: 5. The CDR3 DNA is TGTGCCAGCAGTTACCGGCAGGGGGTCGATACGCAGTATTTT. Translating gives CASSYRQGVDTQYF.

CDR3 amino acids: CASSGQGGYGYTF. The CDR3, as DNA: TGTGCCAGCTCTGGACAGGGTGGATATGGCTACACCTTC. The chain links TRBV27 to TRBJ1-2; TRBD1 matches 8 bases. The CDR3 runs to 13 residues. V lost 8 bases, J lost 5 bases, and 7 bases stayed unmatched. Germline V gene data show CDR1 as MNHEY and CDR2 as SMNVEV (reference sequence).

This CDR3 is CASSLVPGQGQGYTF. CDR3 in DNA: TGTGCCAGCAGCTTGGTCCCCGGACAGGGACAAGGCTACACCTTC. This chain connects TRBV7-8 to TRBJ1-2; 8 bases align to TRBD1. Germline CDR1 is SGHVS and CDR2 is FQNEAQ. This CDR3 region has 15 residues. V trimming: 3 bases; J trimming: 8 bases; junction bases outside the gene matches: 11.

The rearrangement uses TRBV6-5 and TRBJ1-1; possibly TRBD1 for D (6 bases). The V gene lost 7 bases and the J gene lost 2 bases, with 14 bases spanning the gap. The CDR3 spans 14 residues. Germline loops: CDR1 MNHEY, CDR2 SVGAGI. CDR3 in DNA: TGTGCCAGCAAAGGACCGGGGGGCAACACTGAAGCTTTCTTT. Residues: CASKGPGGNTEAFF.

The chain employs TRBV30 and TRBJ1-3; D not resolved. This CDR3 spans 11 amino acids. Germline V gene sequence: CDR1 GTSNPN, CDR2 SVGIG (reference sequence). The CDR3 loop reads CARYSGNTIYF. For the CDR3, the DNA is TGTGCTCGGTACTCTGGAAACACCATATATTTT.

This chain's CDR3 is CASSQDNRGLGGNSPLHF. DNA of the CDR3: TGTGCCAGCAGCCAAGATAACAGGGGGCTGGGCGGTAATTCACCCCTCCACTTT. The rearrangement uses TRBV14 and TRBJ1-6; 9 nucleotides line up with TRBD1. Trimming cost V 0 bases and J 6 bases; bases outside gene matches: 9. Looked up from germline, CDR1 is SGHDN and CDR2 is FVKESK. This CDR3 contains 18 residues.

J is TRBJ2-1 and V is TRBV27, with TRBD1 matching over 7 bases. Germline V gene data show CDR1 as MNHEY and CDR2 as SMNVEV (reference sequence). V lost 5 bases, J lost 8 bases, and 6 bases stayed unmatched. This CDR3 has 13 amino acids. CDR3 DNA sequence: TGTGCCAGCAGTCCCATCGACAGGGATGAGCAGTTCTTC. Protein sequence: CASSPIDRDEQFF.

The chain recombines TRBV7-2 with TRBJ1-2; D is undetermined. The CDR3 has 15 residues. Deletions cut 6 bases from V and 4 bases from J, with 18 bases between. Germline CDR1 is SGHTA and CDR2 is FQGNSA. CDR3 protein: CASSNPTGGGYGYTF. DNA of the CDR3: TGTGCCAGCAGTAACCCGACTGGAGGTGGCTATGGCTACACCTTC.

In DNA, the CDR3 is TGTGCCAGCAGTCCCCAAGGGCCGACAGGGGACGAGCAGTACTTC. Translating it yields CASSPQGPTGDEQYF. The chain is built from TRBV6-5 and TRBJ2-7; TRBD1 aligns across 8 bases. Per germline, CDR1 MNHEY and CDR2 SVGAGI. This CDR3 has 15 residues. The junction had 11 bases not matched to a gene; V was cut back by 5 bases and J by 5 bases.

This sequence joins TRBV18 and TRBJ1-1; maybe TRBD1 (5 bases). Germline CDR1 KGHSH, CDR2 LQKENI. V was shortened by 7 bases and J by 6 bases, with 15 bases between the two germline ends. CDR3 size: 13 residues. CDR3 DNA: TGTGCCAGCTGTTCAGGGATTATGGCTGAAGCTTTCTTT. The encoded protein is CASCSGIMAEAFF.

The V call is TRBV19, the J call TRBJ2-3; 7 bases fit TRBD2. This CDR3 has 18 residues. V lost 3 bases, J lost 0 bases, and 12 bases stayed unmatched. Germline V gene data show CDR1 as LNHDA and CDR2 as SQIVND (reference sequence). CDR3 in DNA: TGTGCCAGTAGTATTGCCTCGGGGCGAGCGGGAAGCACAGATACGCAGTATTTT. Protein: CASSIASGRAGSTDTQYF.

The rearrangement joins TRBV5-4 to TRBJ2-3; TRBD2 matches 14 bases. The junction had 4 bases not matched to a gene; V was cut back by 3 bases and J by 7 bases. The CDR3 extends over 15 amino acids. The germline V gene has CDR1 SGHNT and CDR2 YYREEE (reference sequence). CDR3 nucleotides: TGTGCCAGCAGCTCGACTAGCGGGGGGGCCCATACGCAGTATTTT. Its protein product is CASSSTSGGAHTQYF.

This clone was found a few times. J is TRBJ1-5 and V is TRBV7-2, with D tentatively TRBD1 (6 bases). Trimming cost V 5 bases and J 6 bases, with 29 bases left between them. From germline, CDR1 is SGHTA and CDR2 FQGNSA. The CDR3 totals 19 residues. As DNA, the CDR3 is TGTGCCAGCAGCCCCGTGGTCGGTACAGGGTACCTAGGAAGTCAGCCCCAGCATTTT. It specifies CASSPVVGTGYLGSQPQHF.

This chain connects TRBV4-3 to TRBJ1-1, with 9 bases lining up with TRBD1. The CDR3 consists of 16 residues. J was trimmed by 4 bases and V by 0 bases; bases with no gene match: 6. CDR1 and CDR2 (germline): LGHNA, YSLEER. CDR3 sequence: CASSQEPGQGGTEAFF. CDR3 sequence (DNA): TGCGCCAGCAGCCAAGAACCGGGACAGGGAGGCACTGAAGCTTTCTTT.

The chain joins TRBV6-5 to TRBJ2-1, with D possibly TRBD2 on 5 matching bases. Trimming shortened V by 5 bases and J by 3 bases, and 14 bases separated the two germline ends. This CDR3 has 15 amino acids. Germline assignment: CDR1 MNHEY and CDR2 SVGAGI. As DNA, the CDR3 is TGTGCCAGCAGTCCAGTGGAGGATTTCTACAATGAGCAGTTCTTC. This codes for CASSPVEDFYNEQFF.

As for this clone: Different DNA sequences within this sample yield the same CDR3. The genes are TRBV2 and TRBJ2-2, with TRBD2 identical over 8 bases. Germline-derived CDR1 and CDR2 are SNHLY and FYNNEI. V was clipped by 3 bases and J by 1 base; unmatched bases: 1. This CDR3 has 15 residues. The CDR3 sequence is CASSEAGGNTGELFF. CDR3 bases: TGTGCCAGCAGTGAGGCGGGAGGGAACACCGGGGAGCTGTTTTTT. Drawing the rest from reference TRBV2 and TRBJ2-2, the complete variable domain is EPEVTQTPSHQVTQMGQEVILRCVPISNHLYFYWYRQILGQKVEFLVSFYNNEISEKSEIFDDQFSVERPDGSNFTLKIRSTKLEDSAMYFCASSEAGGNTGELFFGEGSRLTVL.

CDR3 loop: CASSLRPGFNSPLHF. In DNA, the CDR3 is TGTGCCAGCAGCTTACGTCCAGGGTTTAATTCACCCCTCCACTTT. The chain employs TRBV7-6 and TRBJ1-6; tentatively, D is TRBD1 (5 bases). The V gene's germline CDR1 is SGHVS and CDR2 FNYEAQ. The CDR3 is 15 residues long. V lost 2 bases to trimming and J lost 6 bases, with 11 bases between them.

The chain couples TRBV5-4 to TRBJ1-1; a weak D match, TRBD1 (5 bases). The CDR3 length is 14 residues. Looked up from germline, CDR1 is SGHNT and CDR2 is YYREEE (reference sequence). Trimming pared 1 base from V and 6 bases from J, leaving 13 bases between. DNA for the CDR3: TGTGCCAGCAGCTTGCCCCTCAGGGCTTCTGAAGCTTTCTTT. Translating gives CASSLPLRASEAFF.

This chain joins TRBV7-9 and TRBJ1-5; perhaps TRBD1 as D (5 bases). Germline CDR1 and CDR2: SEHNR and FQNEAQ (reference sequence). The CDR3 is 15 amino acids. Trimming took off 4 bases at V and 2 bases at J, with 12 bases between the two ends. CDR3 nucleotides: TGTGCCAGCAGCTCAGGGTTGAGTGGCAATCAGCCCCAGCATTTT. This translates into CASSSGLSGNQPQHF.

This rearrangement joins TRBV5-1 to TRBJ2-5; D not resolved. The germline V gene encodes CDR1 SGHRS and CDR2 YFSETQ. V lost 1 base to trimming and J lost 3 bases, with 10 bases between them. This CDR3 region has 14 residues. CDR3 residues: CASSLTVPKETQYF. DNA of the CDR3: TGCGCCAGCAGCTTGACGGTCCCAAAAGAGACCCAGTACTTC. Using reference TRBV5-1 and TRBJ2-5 for the parts outside the CDR3, the full variable domain is KAGVTQTPRYLIKTRGQQVTLSCSPISGHRSVSWYQQTPGQGLQFLFEYFSETQRNKGNFPGRFSGRQFSNSRSEMNVSTLELGDSALYLCASSLTVPKETQYFGPGTRLLVL.

This clone has more than one count but fewer than ten. The chain has TRBV5-1 and TRBJ2-3; TRBD2 agrees at 7 bases. This CDR3 is 14 amino acids long. Trimming cost V 4 bases and J 4 bases; bases outside gene matches: 6. Germline assignment: CDR1 SGHRS and CDR2 YFSETQ. CDR3 residues: CASSPELASDTQYF. The CDR3 bases are TGCGCCAGCAGCCCGGAACTAGCGTCAGATACGCAGTATTTT.

This rearrangement joins TRBV27 to TRBJ1-1; D call uncertain. CDR3 length: 15 residues. Between the trimmed V and J ends, which lost 5 bases and 1 base, there was a span of 14 bases. Germline V gene sequence: CDR1 MNHEY, CDR2 SMNVEV (reference sequence). CDR3 bases: TGTGCCAGCAGTCCATACACGAACCGGAACACTGAAGCTTTCTTT. Translation gives CASSPYTNRNTEAFF.

The table lists this clone with a count of one. This sequence joins TRBV27 and TRBJ1-1; D may be TRBD1 (6 bases). The germline CDR1 and CDR2 sequences are MNHEY and SMNVEV (reference sequence). Trimming shortened V by 4 bases and J by 5 bases, and 17 bases separated the two germline ends. CDR3 length: 15 amino acids. The CDR3 is CASSSPQGGGTEAFF. The CDR3 coding sequence is TGTGCCAGCAGTTCCCCACAGGGCGGGGGGACTGAAGCTTTCTTT.